The next 19 T cell receptor beta chains were all read from a single sample in a study of shared clonotypes between healthy human individuals. Measured with immunoSEQ multiplex PCR; TCRdb has only the in-frame clones, and not every one. The sample shows over 2 million clones, about 94% of them seen only once. Cells designated naive CD8 were CD45RO-negative and were positively selected for CCR7, with terminally differentiated effector memory CD45RA+ cells excluded. The sequencing input was naive CD8+ T cells sorted from blood. These receptor sequences come from a man aged 18-30 years in good health.

The chain recombines TRBV6-5 with TRBJ1-1; 7 bases agree with TRBD1. This CDR3 contains 14 residues. Germline V CDR1 and CDR2: MNHEY, SVGAGI. V gave up 5 bases and J gave up 0 bases; unmatched junction bases: 3. Written as DNA, the CDR3 is TGTGCCAGCAGTGACAGGGCGGTGAACACTGAAGCTTTCTTT. It yields the protein CASSDRAVNTEAFF.

On this clone: Other DNA sequences within the sample encode an identical CDR3. The V call is TRBV9, the J call TRBJ1-3; D unresolved. The CDR3 spans 12 residues. CDR1 and CDR2 from the germline V gene are SGDLS and YYNGEE. Trimming left V 1 base short and J 4 bases short, with 3 bases between. The CDR3: CASSVTGNTIYF. For the CDR3, the DNA is TGTGCCAGCAGCGTAACCGGAAACACCATATATTTT.

V and J are TRBV18 and TRBJ2-1; D possibly corresponds to TRBD2 (6 bases). Trimming removed 2 bases at V and 2 bases at J, with 10 bases between. The germline CDR1 and CDR2 sequences are KGHSH and LQKENI. This CDR3 comprises 15 residues. The CDR3 loop reads CASSPTSTAYNEQFF. The CDR3 DNA sequence: TGTGCCAGCTCACCAACTAGCACCGCCTACAATGAGCAGTTCTTC.

The rearrangement links TRBV29-1 to TRBJ2-7; D is tentatively TRBD1 or TRBD2 (6 bases each). Germline-derived CDR1 and CDR2 are SQVTM and ANQGSEA. CDR3 length equals 14 residues. V lost 6 bases and J lost 2, with 17 bases in between. CDR3 sequence reads: CSVASTGGTYEQYF. The CDR3 DNA follows: TGCAGCGTCGCCTCGACAGGCGGGACCTACGAGCAGTACTTC.

The chain has TRBV11-2 and TRBJ2-1; D is unclear. The CDR3 extends over 13 amino acids. V dropped 2 bases and J dropped 5 bases, with 7 bases sitting between them. CDR1 SGHAT and CDR2 FQNNGV come from the germline V gene. CDR3 nucleotides: TGTGCCAGCAGCTTACGATCGAACAATGAGCAGTTCTTC. Encoded protein: CASSLRSNNEQFF. The full variable domain, its missing parts supplied by reference TRBV11-2 and TRBJ2-1, is EAGVAQSPRYKIIEKRQSVAFWCNPISGHATLYWYQQILGQGPKLLIQFQNNGVVDDSQLPKDRFSAERLKGVDSTLKIQPAKLEDSAVYLCASSLRSNNEQFFGPGTRLTVL.

This chain connects TRBV30 to TRBJ1-2; D is unclear. V was trimmed by 4 bases and J by 5 bases, leaving 17 bases between them. Germline V lookup: CDR1 GTSNPN, CDR2 SVGIG (reference sequence). This CDR3 has 14 amino acids. The CDR3 coding sequence is TGTGCCTGGACCGCCTCAGGCGGACCTTATGGCTACACCTTC. As protein: CAWTASGGPYGYTF.

The rearrangement links TRBV5-1 to TRBJ2-5; 10 bases match TRBD2. With V trimmed by 6 bases and J by 2 bases, 13 bases remained unmatched. In germline, CDR1 is SGHRS, CDR2 YFSETQ. CDR3 length equals 17 residues. CDR3 nucleotide sequence: TGCGCCAGCACGCTCCGGGGGCTAGCGGGAGCTCAAGAGACCCAGTACTTC. Amino acids: CASTLRGLAGAQETQYF.

V usage is TRBV7-8 and J usage is TRBJ1-3; 10 bases line up with TRBD1. Trimming took 3 bases from V and 6 from J; bases not matched to a gene: 20. Looked up from germline, CDR1 is SGHVS and CDR2 is FQNEAQ. The CDR3 is made up of 20 amino acids. The CDR3 sequence: CASSFHHPIWGQGRENTIYF. CDR3 coding DNA: TGTGCCAGCAGCTTCCACCACCCGATATGGGGACAGGGGAGGGAAAACACCATATATTTT.

V usage is TRBV28 and J usage is TRBJ2-2; 12 bases align to TRBD2. The ends lost 2 bases at V and 5 bases at J; junction bases unmatched: 3. This CDR3 spans 16 amino acids. CDR1 MDHEN and CDR2 SYDVKM come from the germline V gene. The CDR3 region is CASSLRLAGGTGELFF. CDR3 bases: TGTGCCAGCAGTTTAAGGCTAGCGGGAGGGACCGGGGAGCTGTTTTTT.

The chain carries TRBV4-1 and TRBJ2-3, with D perhaps TRBD1 or TRBD2 (5 bases each). The CDR3 covers 15 residues. Trimming pared 3 bases from V and 3 bases from J, leaving 13 bases between. The germline CDR1 and CDR2 sequences are MGHRA and YSYEKL. The CDR3 region has the DNA TGCGCCAGCAGCCATACCGGGACCGAGACAGATACGCAGTATTTT. This translates into CASSHTGTETDTQYF.

V gene TRBV30 combines with J gene TRBJ2-7; 13 bases fit TRBD2. This CDR3 is built from 15 residues. In germline, CDR1 is GTSNPN, CDR2 SVGIG (reference sequence). The V and J ends lost 3 bases and 5 bases, in that order; junction bases with no gene match: 7. The CDR3 DNA sequence: TGTGCCTGGAGCCACGGACTAGCGGGAGTTGACGAGCAGTACTTC. Its translation is CAWSHGLAGVDEQYF.

The chain uses TRBV27 and TRBJ2-7, with 8 bases fitting TRBD2. This CDR3 is built from 16 residues. Per germline, CDR1 MNHEY and CDR2 SMNVEV (reference sequence). V dropped 5 bases and J dropped 2; count of bases not matched to a gene: 11. The CDR3 bases are TGTGCCAGCAGTCCGTCGGGGGGGGTCCGTCCCTACGAGCAGTACTTC. This sequence encodes CASSPSGGVRPYEQYF.

The rearrangement joins TRBV28 to TRBJ1-5; weak D call: TRBD1 (5 bases). Germline CDR1 is MDHEN and CDR2 is SYDVKM. Trimming removed 3 bases from V and 2 bases from J, with 8 bases in between. This CDR3 region has 14 residues. The CDR3 sequence is CASSLAGGNQPQHF. The CDR3, as DNA: TGTGCCAGCAGTTTGGCGGGGGGCAATCAGCCCCAGCATTTT.

The V and J genes are TRBV29-1 and TRBJ2-1; D gene ambiguous. CDR1 SQVTM and CDR2 ANQGSEA come from the germline V gene. Between the trimmed V and J ends, which lost 3 bases and 8 bases, there was a span of 5 bases. The CDR3 has 10 residues. In DNA form, the CDR3 reads TGCAGCGTTGATGGGGATGAGCAGTTCTTC. Encoded protein: CSVDGDEQFF.

The chain has TRBV11-2 and TRBJ1-5, with D uncertain. The germline CDR1 and CDR2 sequences are SGHAT and FQNNGV. The CDR3 contains 13 residues. V lost 0 bases and J lost 9, with 9 bases in between. This CDR3 is CASSLDHRRPQHF. The CDR3 region has the DNA TGTGCCAGCAGCTTAGACCATAGGCGGCCCCAGCATTTT. The variable domain in full, completed from reference TRBV11-2 and TRBJ1-5, reads EAGVAQSPRYKIIEKRQSVAFWCNPISGHATLYWYQQILGQGPKLLIQFQNNGVVDDSQLPKDRFSAERLKGVDSTLKIQPAKLEDSAVYLCASSLDHRRPQHFGDGTRLSIL.

V is TRBV5-1 and J is TRBJ1-1; possible D gene TRBD1, 6 bases. The CDR3 sequence is 16 residues long. Germline V gene data show CDR1 as SGHRS and CDR2 as YFSETQ. V was pared by 0 bases and J by 3 bases, with 15 bases between. CDR3 region: CASSLEIQGFDTEAFF. DNA of the CDR3: TGCGCCAGCAGCTTGGAAATACAGGGCTTTGACACTGAAGCTTTCTTT.

This sequence joins TRBV5-6 and TRBJ2-3; no clear D. The ends were cut back, 1 base at V and 0 bases at J, with 9 bases in the middle. The CDR3 runs to 15 residues. CDR1 is SGHDT, CDR2 YYEEEE, per germline. CDR3 sequence reads: CASSLYAASTDTQYF. The CDR3 nucleotides read TGTGCCAGCAGCTTGTATGCGGCAAGCACAGATACGCAGTATTTT. The entire variable domain, with the rest obtained from reference TRBV5-6 and TRBJ2-3, is as follows: DAGVTQSPTHLIKTRGQQVTLRCSPKSGHDTVSWYQQALGQGPQFIFQYYEEEERQRGNFPDRFSGHQFPNYSSELNVNALLLGDSALYLCASSLYAASTDTQYFGPGTRLTVL.

V is TRBV7-3 and J is TRBJ2-5; TRBD2 matches at 7 bases. This CDR3 has 13 amino acids. V lost 10 bases to trimming and J lost 0 bases; unmatched junction nucleotides: 5. Germline-derived CDR1 and CDR2 are SGHTA and FQGTGA. The CDR3 region has the DNA TGTGCCACCGCGGGAGCCCACCAAGAGACCCAGTACTTC. Translating it yields CATAGAHQETQYF. The full variable domain, in which reference TRBV7-3 and TRBJ2-5 provide the parts outside the CDR3, is GAGVSQTPSNKVTEKGKYVELRCDPISGHTALYWYRQSLGQGPEFLIYFQGTGAADDSGLPNDRFFAVRPEGSVSTLKIQRTERGDSAVYLCATAGAHQETQYFGPGTRLLVL.

This clone was detected once. The chain uses TRBV6-5 and TRBJ1-1; D remains unclear. Trimming pared 1 base from V and 1 base from J, leaving 13 bases between. The germline V gene encodes CDR1 MNHEY and CDR2 SVGAGI. The CDR3 covers 16 residues. The CDR3 DNA is TGTGCCAGCAGTTACTTAATCGGGTCTCGGAACACTGAAGCTTTCTTT. Residues: CASSYLIGSRNTEAFF.